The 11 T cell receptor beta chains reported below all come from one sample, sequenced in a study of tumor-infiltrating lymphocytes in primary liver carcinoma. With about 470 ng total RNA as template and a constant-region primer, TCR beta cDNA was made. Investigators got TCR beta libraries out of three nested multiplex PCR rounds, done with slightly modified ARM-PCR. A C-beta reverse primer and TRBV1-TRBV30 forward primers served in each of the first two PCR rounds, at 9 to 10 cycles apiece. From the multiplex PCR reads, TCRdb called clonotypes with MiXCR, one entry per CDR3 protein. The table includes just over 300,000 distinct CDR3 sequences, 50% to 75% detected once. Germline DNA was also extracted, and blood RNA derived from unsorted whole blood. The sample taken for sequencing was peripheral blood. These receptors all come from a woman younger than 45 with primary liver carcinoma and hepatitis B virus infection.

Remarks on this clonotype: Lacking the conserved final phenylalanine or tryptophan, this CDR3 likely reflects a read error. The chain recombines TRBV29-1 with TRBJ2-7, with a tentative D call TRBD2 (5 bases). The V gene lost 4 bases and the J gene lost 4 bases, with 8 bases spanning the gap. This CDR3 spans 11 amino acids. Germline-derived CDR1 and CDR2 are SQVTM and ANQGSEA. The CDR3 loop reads CSVVRGYEQYL. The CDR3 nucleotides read TGCAGCGTTGTCCGGGGTTACGAGCAGTACCTC.

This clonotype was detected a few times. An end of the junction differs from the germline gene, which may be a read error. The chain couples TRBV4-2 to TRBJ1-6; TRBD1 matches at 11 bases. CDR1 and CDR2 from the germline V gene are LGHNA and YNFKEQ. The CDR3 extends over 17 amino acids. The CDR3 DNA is TGTGCCAGCAACCAAGATGGGACAGGGGGGAGTAATTCACCCCTCCACTTT. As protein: CASNQDGTGGSNSPLHF.

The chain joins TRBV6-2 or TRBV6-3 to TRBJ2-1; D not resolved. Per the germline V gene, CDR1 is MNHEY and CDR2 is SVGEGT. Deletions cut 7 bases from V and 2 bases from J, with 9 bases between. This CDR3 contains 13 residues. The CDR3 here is CASNPAPYNEQFF. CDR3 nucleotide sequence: TGTGCCAGCAACCCCGCTCCCTACAATGAGCAGTTCTTC.

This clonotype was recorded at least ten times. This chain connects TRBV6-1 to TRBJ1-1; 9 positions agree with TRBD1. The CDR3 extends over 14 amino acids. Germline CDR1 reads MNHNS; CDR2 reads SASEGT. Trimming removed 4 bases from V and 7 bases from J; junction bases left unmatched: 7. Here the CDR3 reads CASSADRGSFEAFF. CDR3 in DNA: TGTGCCAGCAGTGCCGACAGGGGGTCATTTGAAGCTTTCTTT.

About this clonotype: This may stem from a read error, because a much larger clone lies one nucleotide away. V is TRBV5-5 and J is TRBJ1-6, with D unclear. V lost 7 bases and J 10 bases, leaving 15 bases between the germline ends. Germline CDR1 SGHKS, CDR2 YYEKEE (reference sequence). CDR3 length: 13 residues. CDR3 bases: TGTGCCAGCGCCATAACGGCGGGCTCACCCCTCCACTTT. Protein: CASAITAGSPLHF.

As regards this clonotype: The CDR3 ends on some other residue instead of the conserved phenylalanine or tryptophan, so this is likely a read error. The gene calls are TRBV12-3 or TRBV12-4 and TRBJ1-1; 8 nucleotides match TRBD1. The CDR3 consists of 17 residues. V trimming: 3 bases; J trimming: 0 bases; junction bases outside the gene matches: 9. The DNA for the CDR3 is TGTGCCAGCAGTTTTGGGCCAGGGGGCTCCATGAACACTGAAGCTTTCCTT. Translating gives CASSFGPGGSMNTEAFL.

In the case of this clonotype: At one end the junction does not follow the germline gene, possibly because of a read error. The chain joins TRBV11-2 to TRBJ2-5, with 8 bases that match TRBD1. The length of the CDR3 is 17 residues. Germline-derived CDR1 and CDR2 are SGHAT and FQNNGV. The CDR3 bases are TGTGCCAACAGCCCCCTTGGACAGGGAATTGGGAAAGAGACCCAGTACTTC. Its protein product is CANSPLGQGIGKETQYF.

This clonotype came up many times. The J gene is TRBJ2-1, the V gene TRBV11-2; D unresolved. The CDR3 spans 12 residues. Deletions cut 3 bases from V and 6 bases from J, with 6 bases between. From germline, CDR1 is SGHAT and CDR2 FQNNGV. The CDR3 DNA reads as TGTGCCAGCAGCTTTTCAGCCAATGAGCAGTTCTTC. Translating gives CASSFSANEQFF.

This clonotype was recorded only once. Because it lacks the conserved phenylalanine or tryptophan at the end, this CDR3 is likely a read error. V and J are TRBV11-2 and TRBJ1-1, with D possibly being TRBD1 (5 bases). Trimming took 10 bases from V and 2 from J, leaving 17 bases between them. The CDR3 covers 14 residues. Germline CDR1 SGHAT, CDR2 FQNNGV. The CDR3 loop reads CATKPGTLNTEAFI. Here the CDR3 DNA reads TGTGCCACTAAACCAGGGACCCTAAACACTGAAGCTTTCATT.

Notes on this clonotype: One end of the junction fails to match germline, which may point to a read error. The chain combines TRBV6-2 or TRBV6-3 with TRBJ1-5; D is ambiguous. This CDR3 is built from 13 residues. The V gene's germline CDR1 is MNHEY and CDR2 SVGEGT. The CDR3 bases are TGCGCCACCAGTTGCGTCGGTCGTCAGCCCCAGCATTTT. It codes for CATSCVGRQPQHF.

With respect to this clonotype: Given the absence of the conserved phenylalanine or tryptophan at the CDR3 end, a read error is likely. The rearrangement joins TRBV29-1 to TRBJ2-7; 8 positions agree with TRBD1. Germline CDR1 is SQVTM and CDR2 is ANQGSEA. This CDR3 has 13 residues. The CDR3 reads CRTLAQGGYEQYL. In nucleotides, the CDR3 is TGCAGGACGCTCGCACAGGGGGGCTACGAGCAGTACTTA.